The 27 T cell receptor beta chains reported below all come from one sample, sequenced in a study of long-term antiretroviral therapy in people with HIV. Version v3.0 of the immunoSEQ assay ran at survey level. TCRdb keeps only in-frame clones here, not all; method: immunoSEQ multiplex PCR. The data show roughly 40,000 clones, over 90% seen once. Here the sequenced sample was unsorted PBMCs, taken approximately 9.5 years after starting antiretroviral therapy. All receptors come from a man between 25 and 39 years old with HIV.

The chain uses TRBV27 and TRBJ1-5, with D possibly being TRBD1 (5 bases). Germline V gene lookup returns CDR1 MNHEY and CDR2 SMNVEV (reference sequence). The V end was cut by 4 bases, the J end by 2 bases, with 12 bases between. CDR3 length equals 15 residues. The CDR3 coding sequence is TGTGCCAGCAGTTCCACAGGAGCCCGCAATCAGCCCCAGCATTTT. Residues: CASSSTGARNQPQHF.

The chain employs TRBV27 and TRBJ2-2; 12 bases agree with TRBD1. CDR3 length: 18 amino acids. The germline V gene has CDR1 MNHEY and CDR2 SMNVEV (reference sequence). Trimming at V came to 1 base and at J to 1 base, leaving 4 bases not matched to a gene. The CDR3 spells CASSLFGTGGLNTGELFF. As DNA, the CDR3 is TGTGCCAGCAGTTTATTCGGGACAGGGGGCCTGAACACCGGGGAGCTGTTTTTT.

The chain has TRBV11-2 and TRBJ2-1, with 7 bases fitting TRBD2. In germline, CDR1 is SGHAT, CDR2 FQNNGV. The CDR3 loop spans 15 amino acids. V was clipped by 1 base and J by 8 bases; unmatched bases: 8. CDR3 coding DNA: TGTGCCAGCAGCTTAGCCCCGGGGGGAACGTATGAGCAGTTCTTC. Amino acids: CASSLAPGGTYEQFF.

The rearrangement uses TRBV28 and TRBJ2-3, with 8 bases aligning to TRBD2. J lost 3 bases, V lost 7 bases, and 15 bases had no gene match. Germline V gene sequence: CDR1 MDHEN, CDR2 SYDVKM. The CDR3 runs to 17 residues. The CDR3, as DNA: TGTGCCAGCATCAACCCCCCCGGGCGGGGGGTGACAGATACGCAGTATTTT. Translated, it gives CASINPPGRGVTDTQYF.

The chain uses TRBV6-5 and TRBJ2-2, with 9 bases lining up with TRBD2. CDR3 length equals 16 residues. Germline CDR1 is MNHEY and CDR2 is SVGAGI. With 0 bases clipped from V and 7 bases from J, the junction kept 6 bases outside the gene matches. CDR3 DNA: TGTGCCAGCAGTTACTCGATATTAGCGGGGGTCGGGGAGCTGTTTTTT. It specifies CASSYSILAGVGELFF.

This chain's CDR3 is CASSIEVDRGLSSSYEQYF. DNA of the CDR3: TGTGCCAGTAGTATAGAGGTGGACAGGGGGCTTTCGAGCTCCTACGAGCAGTACTTC. This sequence joins TRBV19 and TRBJ2-7; 11 nucleotides line up with TRBD1. V trimming: 0 bases; J trimming: 0 bases; junction bases outside the gene matches: 10. CDR3 length: 19 amino acids. The V gene's germline CDR1 is LNHDA and CDR2 SQIVND (reference sequence).

This clone appeared a single time. This chain links TRBV19 with TRBJ1-5; the D gene is possibly TRBD1 (6 bases). The germline V gene encodes CDR1 LNHDA and CDR2 SQIVND (reference sequence). The CDR3 is 16 residues long. V lost 3 bases, J lost 7 bases, and 19 bases lay in between. DNA of the CDR3: TGTGCCAGTAGTATCGATTGGCAGGGGATCGGACAGCCCCAGCATTTT. Translating gives CASSIDWQGIGQPQHF.

Here the CDR3 reads CASSLLLGNQPQHF. In nucleotides, the CDR3 is TGTGCCAGCAGCTTGCTGCTGGGCAATCAGCCCCAGCATTTT. The chain carries TRBV5-5 and TRBJ1-5; D gene unclear. The ends were cut back, 1 base at V and 2 bases at J, with 7 bases in the middle. CDR1 and CDR2 from the germline V gene are SGHKS and YYEKEE (reference sequence). There are 14 residues in the CDR3.

The chain uses TRBV5-1 and TRBJ1-5, with 10 bases that match TRBD1. CDR1 is SGHRS and CDR2 is YFSETQ in the germline V gene. This CDR3 is built from 15 residues. V lost 4 bases to trimming and J lost 3 bases; unmatched junction nucleotides: 4. The CDR3: CASSQTGGDNQPQHF. The CDR3 DNA sequence: TGCGCCAGCAGCCAGACAGGGGGCGACAATCAGCCCCAGCATTTT.

This chain connects TRBV28 to TRBJ1-5; D unresolved. The V and J ends lost 2 bases and 3 bases respectively, with 5 bases between them. CDR3 length: 13 residues. Germline V gene data show CDR1 as MDHEN and CDR2 as SYDVKM. The CDR3 loop is CASSLGNNQPQHF. CDR3 coding DNA: TGTGCCAGCAGTTTAGGGAACAATCAGCCCCAGCATTTT.

This clone was observed once. The V gene is TRBV7-2, the J gene TRBJ1-1; D is ambiguous. Between the trimmed V and J ends, which lost 0 bases and 4 bases, there was a span of 9 bases. Per the germline V gene, CDR1 is SGHTA and CDR2 is FQGNSA. CDR3 length: 14 amino acids. The CDR3 region has the DNA TGTGCCAGCAGCTTAGCGAGGATCAGCACTGAAGCTTTCTTT. Its translation: CASSLARISTEAFF.

This clone appeared a single time. The chain combines TRBV30 with TRBJ1-2, with 11 positions matching TRBD1. The CDR3 has 15 amino acids. The germline gives CDR1 GTSNPN, CDR2 SVGIG (reference sequence). V lost 5 bases, J lost 8 bases, and 13 bases stayed unmatched. The CDR3 region has the DNA TGTGCCTGGGGGGGACAGGGGGTCGTTGCGAGCGGCTACACCTTC. Translation gives CAWGGQGVVASGYTF.

The chain carries TRBV6-1 and TRBJ2-7; D is perhaps TRBD2 (6 bases). Per the germline V gene, CDR1 is MNHNS and CDR2 is SASEGT. CDR3 length equals 15 residues. V lost 3 bases, J lost 1 base, and 13 bases lay in between. The CDR3 here is CASSDTGGWSYEQYV. CDR3 DNA sequence: TGTGCCAGCAGTGACACTGGGGGGTGGTCCTACGAGCAGTACGTC.

This clone was seen a few times. The chain has TRBV7-6 and TRBJ2-3; tentatively, D is TRBD2 (6 bases). The CDR3 consists of 16 residues. V lost 2 bases, J lost 2 bases, and 14 bases lay in between. Germline lookup yields CDR1 SGHVS and CDR2 FNYEAQ. The CDR3 spells CASSLLVADYTDTQYF. DNA for the CDR3: TGTGCCAGCAGCTTACTGGTAGCGGACTACACAGATACGCAGTATTTT.

This rearrangement joins TRBV9 to TRBJ1-2; a possible D gene is TRBD1 (5 bases). This CDR3 is built from 13 residues. Trimming removed 5 bases at V and 4 bases at J, with 12 bases between. Germline CDR1 SGDLS, CDR2 YYNGEE. The CDR3, as DNA: TGTGCCAGCAGTCGACAGTCCTTCTATGGCTACACCTTC. Its translation: CASSRQSFYGYTF.

Turning to this clone: Compared with germline, one end of the junction differs, possibly owing to a read error. This chain connects TRBV7-7 to TRBJ1-3; possible D gene TRBD1, 6 bases. Germline V gives CDR1 SSHAT, CDR2 FNYEAQ (reference sequence). The CDR3 consists of 16 residues. The CDR3 nucleotides are TGTGCTAGCAGCTCGGAAAGGACAGAGGCTGGAAACACCATATATTTT. This gives the protein CASSSERTEAGNTIYF. Complete variable domain (other parts from reference TRBV7-7 and TRBJ1-3): GAGVSQSPRYKVTKRGQDVTLRCDPISSHATLYWYQQALGQGPEFLTYFNYEAQPDKSGLPSDRFSAERPEGSISTLTIQRTEQRDSAMYRCASSSERTEAGNTIYFGEGSWLTVV.

The J gene is TRBJ1-2, the V gene TRBV25-1; D remains unclear. This CDR3 has 15 amino acids. The germline CDR1 and CDR2 sequences are MGHDK and SYGVNS. Deletions cut 1 base from V and 2 bases from J, with 11 bases between. DNA for the CDR3: TGTGCCAGCAGTGAATTCGAGGGCTTAAACTATGGCTACACCTTC. Its translation is CASSEFEGLNYGYTF.

The chain has TRBV4-1 and TRBJ2-7; D call uncertain. Looked up from germline, CDR1 is MGHRA and CDR2 is YSYEKL. V was shortened by 0 bases and J by 3 bases, with 12 bases between the two germline ends. The CDR3 length is 15 residues. This chain's CDR3 is CASSQDRARVYEQYF. The CDR3 DNA reads as TGCGCCAGCAGCCAAGATCGGGCTAGGGTCTACGAGCAGTACTTC.

This rearrangement joins TRBV7-2 to TRBJ1-4; D unresolved. CDR1 and CDR2 (germline): SGHTA, FQGNSA. V was clipped by 3 bases and J by 5 bases, with 16 bases between them. This CDR3 region has 16 residues. The chain's CDR3 is CASSFSPRWRNEKLFF. The DNA of the CDR3 is TGTGCCAGCAGCTTCTCCCCCCGTTGGCGGAATGAAAAACTGTTTTTT.

The CDR3 DNA follows: TGCGCCAGCAGTTCAGGGACCTCTAGCACAGATACGCAGTATTTT. Its protein is CASSSGTSSTDTQYF. The V and J genes are TRBV10-1 and TRBJ2-3; perhaps D is TRBD1 or TRBD2 (5 bases each). The CDR3 consists of 15 residues. Looked up from germline, CDR1 is WNHNN and CDR2 is SYGVQD (reference sequence). Trimming shortened V by 5 bases and J by 0 bases, and 12 bases separated the two germline ends.

The table lists this clone with a few counts. This chain joins TRBV28 and TRBJ2-7; no clear D. This CDR3 is built from 13 residues. The germline gives CDR1 MDHEN, CDR2 SYDVKM. Trimming pared 4 bases from V and 0 bases from J, leaving 7 bases between. CDR3 in amino acids: CASSSSLSYEQYF. CDR3 coding DNA: TGTGCCAGCAGTTCGTCCCTCTCCTACGAGCAGTACTTC.

The V gene is TRBV4-2, the J gene TRBJ2-2, with 13 bases fitting TRBD2. Germline V gene data show CDR1 as LGHNA and CDR2 as YNFKEQ. Trimming at V came to 6 bases and at J to 3 bases, leaving 10 bases not matched to a gene. The CDR3 consists of 18 residues. CDR3 nucleotide sequence: TGTGCCAGCAGATCCGGGGGACTAGCGGGGTCGTACACCGGGGAGCTGTTTTTT. Amino acid sequence: CASRSGGLAGSYTGELFF.

The gene calls are TRBV6-5 and TRBJ2-5; the D gene could be TRBD1 or TRBD2 (6 bases each). Germline V gene sequence: CDR1 MNHEY, CDR2 SVGAGI. This CDR3 is 13 amino acids long. Trimming took 6 bases from V and 7 from J, leaving 15 bases between them. CDR3 residues: CASRIGGLGTQYF. In nucleotides, the CDR3 is TGTGCCAGCAGAATAGGGGGGCTGGGGACCCAGTACTTC.

In DNA form, the CDR3 reads TGTGCCAGCAGTTTACTACAGGTCTATAATTCACCCCTCCACTTT. Amino acids: CASSLLQVYNSPLHF. This chain joins TRBV27 and TRBJ1-6; perhaps TRBD1 as D (5 bases). V was pared by 2 bases and J by 3 bases, with 8 bases between. CDR1 and CDR2 (germline): MNHEY, SMNVEV (reference sequence). This CDR3 has 15 amino acids.

This chain uses TRBV2 with TRBJ1-5; no definite D call. Trimming cost V 0 bases and J 6 bases, with 9 bases left between them. The CDR3 contains 14 residues. Germline V gene lookup returns CDR1 SNHLY and CDR2 FYNNEI. The CDR3 nucleotides read TGTGCCAGCAGTGAAGCGCTTCGAGGTCAGCCCCAGCATTTT. This encodes CASSEALRGQPQHF.

The rearrangement joins TRBV5-4 to TRBJ2-7, with 8 positions matching TRBD1. The CDR3 spans 14 residues. The V gene's germline CDR1 is SGHNT and CDR2 YYREEE (reference sequence). Germline trimming cut 5 bases from V and 3 bases from J; bases unmatched to any gene: 7. DNA of the CDR3: TGTGCCAGCAGAGATCACACAGGGGGCTACGAGCAGTACTTC. Amino acids: CASRDHTGGYEQYF.

The gene calls are TRBV30 and TRBJ2-2; possible D gene TRBD2, 7 bases. The CDR3 covers 15 residues. Looked up from germline, CDR1 is GTSNPN and CDR2 is SVGIG (reference sequence). V was clipped by 7 bases and J by 5 bases, with 20 bases between them. This chain's CDR3 is CASLGAGRDTGELFF. The CDR3 DNA reads as TGTGCCTCCCTGGGGGCGGGGAGGGATACCGGGGAGCTGTTTTTT.